Listed below are T cell receptor beta chains from one sample, sequenced in a study of T cell responses to AZD1222 COVID-19 vaccine. The method was immunoSEQ multiplex PCR; TCRdb's version includes in-frame clones alone and lacks a portion of them. The table lists 95,000 to 110,000 clones, over 75% of them singletons. The material was peripheral blood, obtained on day 0 of AZD1222 vaccination. These receptors came from an adult in good health. Both conserved end residues are part of each CDR3. Each record gives: J gene, D gene, CDR3 length, clone size, V gene, CDR3 DNA, CDR3 protein. A D gene is named only where the DNA matches it firmly. Clone size is not always given. Where it is, it says once, few, many or a class for expanded clones.

TRBJ1-5,-,17,-,TRBV6-2/TRBV6-3,TGTGCCAGCAGTTATACAGGATCGGACAGCGAAAATCAGCCCCAGCATTTT,CASSYTGSDSENQPQHF
TRBJ2-4,-,14,-,TRBV10-3,TGTGCCATCAGTGCAGGGCTGGCCAAAAACATTCAGTACTTC,CAISAGLAKNIQYF
TRBJ2-7,TRBD2,18,-,TRBV5-1,TGCGCCAGCAGCTTGGGGGTGCTTCCCGCTAGCGGGAGGGGAGAGCAGTACTTC,CASSLGVLPASGRGEQYF
TRBJ1-2,TRBD1,15,-,TRBV28,TGTGCCAGCAGAGAACCGACAGGGGGTAACTATGGCTACACCTTC,CASREPTGGNYGYTF
TRBJ1-1,TRBD1,15,-,TRBV18,TGTGCCAGCTCACCACCGACAGGGCGGAACACTGAAGCTTTCTTT,CASSPPTGRNTEAFF
TRBJ2-3,-,14,-,TRBV9,TGTGCCAGCAGCGTAGCCGGGATCACAGATACGCAGTATTTT,CASSVAGITDTQYF
TRBJ2-2,-,15,-,TRBV9,TGTGCCAGCAGCCCAGGCCCCCGGGACACCGGGGAGCTGTTTTTT,CASSPGPRDTGELFF
TRBJ2-5,TRBD1,15,-,TRBV19,TGTGCCAGTAGTGCTGACAGGGGTGGATTGGAGACCCAGTACTTC,CASSADRGGLETQYF
TRBJ2-1,-,12,-,TRBV7-2,TGTGCCAGCAGCTTACAGGGATATGAGCAGTTCTTC,CASSLQGYEQFF
TRBJ2-7,TRBD2,15,-,TRBV6-2/TRBV6-3,TGTGCCAGCAGTTACTCTACTAGCGGGTCCTACGAGCAGTACTTC,CASSYSTSGSYEQYF
TRBJ2-3,-,13,-,TRBV20-1,TGCAGTGCCAGTCTGCCAGGTATCGAGGCGCAGTATTTT,CSASLPGIEAQYF
TRBJ1-3,TRBD1,14,once,TRBV28,TGTGCCAGCAGACAGGGGGCCACTGGAAACACCATATATTTT,CASRQGATGNTIYF
TRBJ1-5,TRBD1,18,-,TRBV7-2,TGTGCCAGCAGCTTATCCCGGACAGGGGGAGGTTCGAATCAGCCCCAGCATTTT,CASSLSRTGGGSNQPQHF
TRBJ1-2,-,13,-,TRBV5-6,TGTGCCAGCAGCGTGGGGTCCGTAGATGGCTACACCTTC,CASSVGSVDGYTF
TRBJ1-1,-,13,-,TRBV19,TGTGCCAGTAGTATGGGGACCACCCTTGAAGCTTTCTTT,CASSMGTTLEAFF
TRBJ1-5,TRBD1,16,-,TRBV6-2/TRBV6-3,TGTGCCAGCAGTTCCCCCGACAGGGGCCGTAATCAGCCCCAGCATTTT,CASSSPDRGRNQPQHF
TRBJ2-5,TRBD1,16,-,TRBV4-2,TGTGCCAGCAGCCAAGCACGGACAGGGGGACAGGAGACCCAGTACTTC,CASSQARTGGQETQYF
TRBJ1-2,-,14,-,TRBV7-9,TGTGCCAGCAGCTTAGGAGGGGCTAACTATGGCTACACCTTC,CASSLGGANYGYTF
TRBJ2-1,TRBD2,15,-,TRBV24-1,TGTGCCACCAGTCTGGGACTAGCGGGAGCCAATGAGCAGTTCTTC,CATSLGLAGANEQFF
TRBJ1-4,TRBD1,14,once,TRBV4-3,TGCGCCAGCAGCCGGGGACAGGGAAGCGAAAAACTGTTTTTT,CASSRGQGSEKLFF
TRBJ1-6,-,13,-,TRBV15,TGTGCCACCAGCAGAGTGGTTGATTCACCCCTCCACTTT,CATSRVVDSPLHF
TRBJ1-1,-,13,once,TRBV7-9,TGTGCCAGCAGCCGTGCCGACGGCACTGAAGCTTTCTTT,CASSRADGTEAFF
TRBJ1-2,TRBD1,13,once,TRBV7-2,TGTGCCAGCAGCACTGGGACAGGGGATGGCTACACCTTC,CASSTGTGDGYTF
TRBJ2-5,-,13,-,TRBV10-1,TGCGCCAGCAGCACAGGGTCGGTGGAGACCCAGTACTTC,CASSTGSVETQYF
TRBJ2-7,-,13,-,TRBV29-1,TGCAGCGTTGAGTGGGACAACCACTACGAGCAGTACTTC,CSVEWDNHYEQYF
TRBJ1-4,-,14,-,TRBV6-6,TGTGCCAGCGGACGGGGGATGGGCTCTGAAAAACTGTTTTTT,CASGRGMGSEKLFF
TRBJ1-3,-,12,-,TRBV7-9,TGTGCCAGCAGGTTCGGTGGAAACACCATATATTTT,CASRFGGNTIYF
TRBJ2-5,-,13,once,TRBV9,TGTGCCAGCAGCCTGGACAGACAAGAGACCCAGTACTTC,CASSLDRQETQYF
TRBJ2-3,-,14,-,TRBV7-2,TGTGCCAGCAGCTTTGGGGGGCAGCCAGATACGCAGTATTTT,CASSFGGQPDTQYF
TRBJ1-5,TRBD1,15,-,TRBV4-1,TGCGCCAGCAGCCAAGGTTCGACAGGGACGCAGCCCCAGCATTTT,CASSQGSTGTQPQHF
TRBJ2-5,-,15,-,TRBV27,TGTGCCAGCAGTCAAAGGACCGCGTACCAAGAGACCCAGTACTTC,CASSQRTAYQETQYF
TRBJ2-5,-,12,-,TRBV5-1,TGCGCCAGCAGTCGTCCGGGTGAGACCCAGTACTTC,CASSRPGETQYF
TRBJ2-7,TRBD2,18,-,TRBV27,TGTGCCAGCAGTTCACAAAAGGGACTAGCGGGGTACTCCTACGAGCAGTACTTC,CASSSQKGLAGYSYEQYF
TRBJ2-2,-,16,-,TRBV11-1,TGTGCCAGCAGCTTCGAGTTCGGTACGAACACCGGGGAGCTGTTTTTT,CASSFEFGTNTGELFF
TRBJ2-2,-,13,-,TRBV7-2,TGTGCCAGCAGCCCGCGGTACACCGGGGAGCTGTTTTTT,CASSPRYTGELFF
TRBJ1-2,TRBD1,14,-,TRBV3-1/TRBV3-2,TGTGCCAGCAGCGAAGGACAGGGGGACTATGGCTACACCTTC,CASSEGQGDYGYTF
TRBJ1-2,-,13,-,TRBV9,TGTGCCAGCAGCGACGGACCAATCTATGGCTACACCTTC,CASSDGPIYGYTF
TRBJ1-2,-,14,-,TRBV7-8,TGTGCCAGCAGCTTAGTTCGGACTAACTATGGCTACACCTTC,CASSLVRTNYGYTF
TRBJ1-3,-,14,once,TRBV9,TGTGCCAGCAGCGTAGTGTCCTCTGGAAACACCATATATTTT,CASSVVSSGNTIYF
TRBJ1-2,-,13,-,TRBV10-3,TGTGCCATCAGTGAAAGAGCTAACTATGGCTACACCTTC,CAISERANYGYTF
TRBJ2-5,TRBD1,15,-,TRBV6-6,TGTGCCAGCAGGGCCGAGGGACAGAACCAAGAGACCCAGTACTTC,CASRAEGQNQETQYF